This is a list of T cell receptor beta chains from one sample in a study of T cell responses to AZD1222 COVID-19 vaccine. The table came from immunoSEQ multiplex PCR; TCRdb's copy has only in-frame clones and leaves some out. This table holds about 120,000 clones, roughly nine tenths found once. The sample was peripheral blood, taken on day 0 of AZD1222 vaccination. The receptor source for this set is an adult in good health. CDR3s include the opening cysteine and the closing phenylalanine or tryptophan.

V | CDR3
TRBV12-5 | CASGRDRGVAFF
TRBV27 | CASSSQPNTGELFF
TRBV3-1/TRBV3-2 | CASSQEGRGVGYTF
TRBV12-3/TRBV12-4 | CASRPGWGEKLFF
TRBV7-2 | CASNQRGDGGVQYF
TRBV18 | CASSPWGGLNTEAFF
TRBV5-1 | CASSPPQGGTEAFF
TRBV2 | CASRTSGSTGELFF
TRBV3-1/TRBV3-2 | CASSQRPAGGTGELFF
TRBV29-1 | CSVATRQGAYAFF
TRBV3-1/TRBV3-2 | CASSFPDREAFF
TRBV30 | CASGQGTNEKLFF
TRBV10-3 | CAISASGQTPYTF
TRBV10-1 | CASSEAGDYEQYF